A selection of T cell receptor beta chains follows, all from one sample in a study of T cell responses to AZD1222 COVID-19 vaccine. TCRdb's table, derived via immunoSEQ multiplex PCR, lists solely in-frame clones and lacks some. This sample has approximately 150,000 clones, with just over 90% found just once. Sequenced here: peripheral blood, sampled on day 0 of AZD1222 vaccination. These receptors all stem from an adult in good health. Both conserved end residues are part of each CDR3. Fields, in order: clone size, V gene, J gene, D gene, CDR3 protein, CDR3 DNA. A D gene is named only where the DNA matches it firmly. The size field is filled for only some rows; it gives once, few, many or a size class.

clone_size: -; v_call: TRBV12-5; j_call: TRBJ2-1; d_call: -; cdr3_aa: CASGLVGGNEQFF; cdr3_nt: TGTGCTAGTGGTTTGGTCGGCGGCAATGAGCAGTTCTTC
clone_size: -; v_call: TRBV20-1; j_call: TRBJ1-1; d_call: TRBD1; cdr3_aa: CSASDLGQDSAEAFF; cdr3_nt: TGCAGTGCTAGTGATCTTGGACAGGACTCCGCTGAAGCTTTCTTT
clone_size: -; v_call: TRBV20-1; j_call: TRBJ2-5; d_call: -; cdr3_aa: CSAKWEETQYF; cdr3_nt: TGCAGTGCTAAGTGGGAAGAGACCCAGTACTTC
clone_size: -; v_call: TRBV5-1; j_call: TRBJ2-7; d_call: TRBD1; cdr3_aa: CASSRGQGAAYEQYF; cdr3_nt: TGCGCCAGCAGCAGGGGACAGGGGGCGGCCTACGAGCAGTACTTC
clone_size: once; v_call: TRBV15; j_call: TRBJ2-2; d_call: TRBD2; cdr3_aa: CATSTGASGRGAGELFF; cdr3_nt: TGTGCCACCAGCACCGGCGCTAGCGGGAGGGGGGCCGGGGAGCTGTTTTTT
clone_size: -; v_call: TRBV15; j_call: TRBJ1-1; d_call: -; cdr3_aa: CATSRGAVLGGALNTEAFF; cdr3_nt: TGTGCCACCAGCAGAGGCGCCGTTTTGGGGGGGGCCTTAAACACTGAAGCTTTCTTT
clone_size: -; v_call: TRBV6-2/TRBV6-3; j_call: TRBJ1-1; d_call: -; cdr3_aa: CASSYFEGSGTEAFF; cdr3_nt: TGTGCCAGCAGTTACTTCGAAGGGTCAGGCACTGAAGCTTTCTTT
clone_size: -; v_call: TRBV20-1; j_call: TRBJ2-1; d_call: -; cdr3_aa: CSASMRASSYNEQFF; cdr3_nt: TGCAGTGCTAGTATGAGGGCGAGCTCCTACAATGAGCAGTTCTTC
clone_size: -; v_call: TRBV2; j_call: TRBJ1-1; d_call: -; cdr3_aa: CASRLGNAEAFF; cdr3_nt: TGTGCCAGCAGGTTAGGGAACGCTGAAGCTTTCTTT
clone_size: -; v_call: TRBV25-1; j_call: TRBJ1-1; d_call: -; cdr3_aa: CASSEWGVWNTEAFF; cdr3_nt: TGTGCCAGCAGTGAATGGGGGGTATGGAACACTGAAGCTTTCTTT
clone_size: -; v_call: TRBV11-2; j_call: TRBJ1-1; d_call: -; cdr3_aa: CASSISDRGAFF; cdr3_nt: TGTGCCAGCAGCATCTCGGACAGAGGAGCTTTCTTT
clone_size: -; v_call: TRBV2; j_call: TRBJ1-5; d_call: -; cdr3_aa: CASSERGGRNQPQHF; cdr3_nt: TGTGCCAGCAGTGAGAGAGGGGGGAGAAATCAGCCCCAGCATTTT
clone_size: -; v_call: TRBV27; j_call: TRBJ2-3; d_call: -; cdr3_aa: CASSLTVVDTDTQYF; cdr3_nt: TGTGCCAGCAGTTTAACCGTCGTGGACACAGATACGCAGTATTTT
clone_size: -; v_call: TRBV27; j_call: TRBJ2-3; d_call: -; cdr3_aa: CASSLEGGTQYF; cdr3_nt: TGTGCCAGCAGTTTAGAAGGGGGTACGCAGTATTTT
clone_size: once; v_call: TRBV18; j_call: TRBJ1-2; d_call: -; cdr3_aa: CASSQGQNYGYTF; cdr3_nt: TGTGCCAGCTCACAGGGCCAGAACTATGGCTACACCTTC
clone_size: -; v_call: TRBV6-5; j_call: TRBJ2-1; d_call: -; cdr3_aa: CASSNGGNEQFF; cdr3_nt: TGTGCCAGCTCCAATGGGGGGAATGAGCAGTTCTTC
clone_size: -; v_call: TRBV5-1; j_call: TRBJ1-1; d_call: -; cdr3_aa: CASRRGGTEAFF; cdr3_nt: TGCGCCAGCAGAAGGGGTGGCACTGAAGCTTTCTTT
clone_size: -; v_call: TRBV24-1; j_call: TRBJ2-5; d_call: -; cdr3_aa: CATSDRQFRGETQYF; cdr3_nt: TGTGCCACCAGTGATCGGCAATTTAGGGGGGAGACCCAGTACTTC
clone_size: -; v_call: TRBV19; j_call: TRBJ2-1; d_call: -; cdr3_aa: CASKARSAYNEQFF; cdr3_nt: TGTGCCAGTAAGGCGCGGTCGGCCTACAATGAGCAGTTCTTC
clone_size: -; v_call: TRBV15; j_call: TRBJ2-1; d_call: -; cdr3_aa: CATSTSYNEQFF; cdr3_nt: TGTGCCACCAGTACAAGCTACAATGAGCAGTTCTTC
clone_size: -; v_call: TRBV7-8; j_call: TRBJ2-2; d_call: -; cdr3_aa: CASSLQGNTRAGELFF; cdr3_nt: TGTGCCAGCAGCCTACAAGGAAACACGAGAGCCGGGGAGCTGTTTTTT
clone_size: -; v_call: TRBV2; j_call: TRBJ1-2; d_call: -; cdr3_aa: CASSAPIGGYTF; cdr3_nt: TGTGCCAGCAGTGCTCCCATCGGGGGCTACACCTTC
clone_size: -; v_call: TRBV7-2; j_call: TRBJ2-2; d_call: TRBD1; cdr3_aa: CASSLEQGALIGELFF; cdr3_nt: TGTGCCAGCAGCTTGGAACAGGGGGCGTTAATAGGGGAGCTGTTTTTT
clone_size: -; v_call: TRBV5-5; j_call: TRBJ1-4; d_call: -; cdr3_aa: CASSLHRGGNEKLFF; cdr3_nt: TGTGCCAGCAGCTTGCATAGGGGAGGAAATGAAAAACTGTTTTTT
clone_size: -; v_call: TRBV28; j_call: TRBJ2-1; d_call: -; cdr3_aa: CASRPIGLRGHEQFF; cdr3_nt: TGTGCCAGCAGACCTATTGGACTCCGGGGCCATGAGCAGTTCTTC
clone_size: -; v_call: TRBV18; j_call: TRBJ1-5; d_call: -; cdr3_aa: CASSPPSNQPQHF; cdr3_nt: TGTGCCAGCTCACCACCATCGAATCAGCCCCAGCATTTT
clone_size: -; v_call: TRBV4-1; j_call: TRBJ2-3; d_call: TRBD2; cdr3_aa: CASSQLLPSGLGDTQYF; cdr3_nt: TGCGCCAGCAGCCAACTCTTGCCTAGCGGCCTCGGGGATACGCAGTATTTT
clone_size: once; v_call: TRBV5-6; j_call: TRBJ2-1; d_call: TRBD2; cdr3_aa: CASSLALGSGSLIGEQFF; cdr3_nt: TGTGCCAGCAGCTTGGCCTTGGGTAGCGGGAGTTTGATTGGTGAGCAGTTCTTC
clone_size: -; v_call: TRBV19; j_call: TRBJ1-5; d_call: -; cdr3_aa: CASSIEGARQPQHF; cdr3_nt: TGTGCCAGTAGTATAGAGGGGGCACGGCAGCCCCAGCATTTT
clone_size: -; v_call: TRBV7-9; j_call: TRBJ1-1; d_call: -; cdr3_aa: CASSLSRNTEAFF; cdr3_nt: TGTGCCAGCAGCTTAAGCAGGAACACTGAAGCTTTCTTT
clone_size: -; v_call: TRBV30; j_call: TRBJ1-1; d_call: -; cdr3_aa: CAWSGSSQGPRAEAFF; cdr3_nt: TGTGCCTGGAGTGGATCATCCCAGGGGCCCAGGGCTGAAGCTTTCTTT
clone_size: -; v_call: TRBV27; j_call: TRBJ2-2; d_call: -; cdr3_aa: CASSFRGLSGELFF; cdr3_nt: TGTGCCAGCAGTTTCCGTGGGCTTAGCGGGGAGCTGTTTTTT
clone_size: -; v_call: TRBV12-5; j_call: TRBJ2-7; d_call: -; cdr3_aa: CASGLVLGAEQYF; cdr3_nt: TGTGCTAGTGGTTTGGTATTGGGGGCCGAGCAGTACTTC
clone_size: -; v_call: TRBV24-1; j_call: TRBJ1-2; d_call: -; cdr3_aa: CATSGGAGYGYTF; cdr3_nt: TGTGCCACCAGTGGGGGGGCTGGTTATGGCTACACCTTC
clone_size: -; v_call: TRBV28; j_call: TRBJ2-7; d_call: TRBD1; cdr3_aa: CASSLYSGQAGMLLNYEQYF; cdr3_nt: TGTGCCAGCAGTTTATATAGTGGACAGGCGGGCATGTTGCTGAACTACGAGCAGTACTTC
clone_size: few; v_call: TRBV5-1; j_call: TRBJ2-7; d_call: -; cdr3_aa: CASSLVRRTYEQYF; cdr3_nt: TGCGCCAGCAGCTTGGTGCGGAGAACCTACGAGCAGTACTTC
clone_size: -; v_call: TRBV19; j_call: TRBJ1-4; d_call: -; cdr3_aa: CASSIGRGNEKLFF; cdr3_nt: TGTGCCAGTAGTATAGGACGGGGGAATGAAAAACTGTTTTTT
clone_size: once; v_call: TRBV10-2; j_call: TRBJ1-2; d_call: TRBD1; cdr3_aa: CASRSEDRIDGYTF; cdr3_nt: TGCGCCAGCAGATCCGAGGACAGGATAGATGGCTACACCTTC
clone_size: -; v_call: TRBV5-1; j_call: TRBJ2-2; d_call: -; cdr3_aa: CASSLGQDTGELFF; cdr3_nt: TGCGCCAGCAGCTTGGGACAGGACACCGGGGAGCTGTTTTTT
clone_size: -; v_call: TRBV5-1; j_call: TRBJ1-5; d_call: -; cdr3_aa: CASSFLGGEQPQHF; cdr3_nt: TGCGCCAGCAGCTTCCTGGGGGGCGAACAGCCCCAGCATTTT
clone_size: once; v_call: TRBV6-5; j_call: TRBJ2-7; d_call: -; cdr3_aa: CASGRNYEQYF; cdr3_nt: TGTGCCAGCGGGAGGAACTACGAGCAGTACTTC
clone_size: -; v_call: TRBV10-2; j_call: TRBJ2-3; d_call: -; cdr3_aa: CASSDRRLAVSTDTQYF; cdr3_nt: TGCGCCAGCAGTGATCGGAGATTAGCGGTTAGCACAGATACGCAGTATTTT
clone_size: -; v_call: TRBV25-1; j_call: TRBJ1-2; d_call: -; cdr3_aa: CASSEWEEDQGYNF; cdr3_nt: TGTGCCAGCAGTGAATGGGAGGAAGATCAGGGGTATAATTTC
clone_size: -; v_call: TRBV2; j_call: TRBJ2-1; d_call: TRBD2; cdr3_aa: CASSGTRAPNEQFF; cdr3_nt: TGTGCCAGCAGCGGGACTAGAGCCCCCAATGAGCAGTTCTTC
clone_size: few; v_call: TRBV19; j_call: TRBJ2-1; d_call: -; cdr3_aa: CASRADRSSYNEQFF; cdr3_nt: TGTGCCAGTAGGGCCGACAGGAGCTCCTACAATGAGCAGTTCTTC
clone_size: -; v_call: TRBV27; j_call: TRBJ1-6; d_call: TRBD1; cdr3_aa: CASSSLDRANNSPLHF; cdr3_nt: TGTGCCAGCAGTTCCCTGGACAGGGCGAATAATTCACCCCTCCACTTT
clone_size: once; v_call: TRBV5-4; j_call: TRBJ2-6; d_call: -; cdr3_aa: CASSLGSGEAGANVLTF; cdr3_nt: TGTGCCAGCAGCTTGGGCAGCGGTGAGGCTGGGGCCAACGTCCTGACTTTC
clone_size: -; v_call: TRBV6-1; j_call: TRBJ1-2; d_call: -; cdr3_aa: CASSEGAAYGYTF; cdr3_nt: TGTGCCAGCAGTGAAGGGGCAGCTTATGGCTACACCTTC
clone_size: -; v_call: TRBV2; j_call: TRBJ1-2; d_call: -; cdr3_aa: CASSVSPTYGYTF; cdr3_nt: TGTGCCAGCAGTGTATCTCCAACTTATGGCTACACCTTC
clone_size: -; v_call: TRBV18; j_call: TRBJ1-1; d_call: -; cdr3_aa: CASSSTGNTEAFF; cdr3_nt: TGTGCCAGCTCATCCACAGGGAACACTGAAGCTTTCTTT
clone_size: -; v_call: TRBV10-2; j_call: TRBJ2-7; d_call: TRBD1; cdr3_aa: CASIINGTGRHEQYF; cdr3_nt: TGCGCCAGCATCATTAACGGGACAGGGCGGCACGAGCAGTACTTC